The source of this T cell receptor (beta chain) is a study of T cell changes during pregnancy in multiple sclerosis. The V end lost 0 bases, the J end lost 1 base, and 9 bases lay between the germline ends. The CDR3 is made up of 15 amino acids. Germline lookup yields CDR1 MNHEY and CDR2 SVGAGI. Measured with immunoSEQ multiplex PCR; TCRdb has only the in-frame clones, and not every one. Of under 40,000 clones detected, 90% appear once; the ten largest clones hold about 10%. The material sequenced was CD8+ T cells from peripheral blood mononuclear cells, taken before pregnancy. The chain recombines TRBV6-5 with TRBJ1-1; the D gene is possibly TRBD1 (5 bases). The source is a female donor with multiple sclerosis, enrolled in a pregnancy study. In DNA, the CDR3 is TGTGCCAGCAGTTACTCCTCCGGGGGGAACACTGAAGCTTTCTTT. Translating it yields CASSYSSGGNTEAFF.